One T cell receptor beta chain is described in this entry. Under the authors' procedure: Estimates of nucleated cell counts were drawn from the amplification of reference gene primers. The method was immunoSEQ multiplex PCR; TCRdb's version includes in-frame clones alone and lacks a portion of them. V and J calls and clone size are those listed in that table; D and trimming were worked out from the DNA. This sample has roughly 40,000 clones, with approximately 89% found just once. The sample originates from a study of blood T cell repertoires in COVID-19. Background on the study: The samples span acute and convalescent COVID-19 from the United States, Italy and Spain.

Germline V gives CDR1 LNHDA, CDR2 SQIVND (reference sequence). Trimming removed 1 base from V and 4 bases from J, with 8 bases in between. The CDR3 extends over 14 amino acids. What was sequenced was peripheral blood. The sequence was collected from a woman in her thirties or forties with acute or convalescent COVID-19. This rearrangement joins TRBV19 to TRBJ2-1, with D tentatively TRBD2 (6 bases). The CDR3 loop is CASSIAGDYNEQFF. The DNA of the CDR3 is TGTGCCAGTAGTATAGCGGGAGATTACAATGAGCAGTTCTTC.